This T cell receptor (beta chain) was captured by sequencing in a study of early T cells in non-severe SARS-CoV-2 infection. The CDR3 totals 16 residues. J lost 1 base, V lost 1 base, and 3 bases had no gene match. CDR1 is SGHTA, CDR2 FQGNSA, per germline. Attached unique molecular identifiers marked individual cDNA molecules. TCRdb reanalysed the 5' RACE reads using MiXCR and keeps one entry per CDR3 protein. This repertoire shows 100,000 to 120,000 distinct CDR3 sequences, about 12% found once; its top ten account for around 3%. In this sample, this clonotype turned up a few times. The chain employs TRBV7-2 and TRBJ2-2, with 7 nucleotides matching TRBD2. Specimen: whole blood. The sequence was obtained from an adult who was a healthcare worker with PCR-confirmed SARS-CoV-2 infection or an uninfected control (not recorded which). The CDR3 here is CASSLGASGNTGELFF. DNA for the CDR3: TGTGCCAGCAGCTTAGGGGCTAGCGGGAACACCGGGGAGCTGTTTTTT.